This passage covers 25 T cell receptor beta chains from one sample sequenced in a study of response to subunit inactivated influenza vaccine. TCRdb independently ran MiXCR on the RT-PCR reads; one entry per CDR3 protein. The data hold roughly 790,000 distinct CDR3 sequences, with about 20% observed a single time. The sequencing used PBMCs from blood, collected more than 4 days after vaccination. These receptors all come from a man in his forties or fifties who received an inactivated influenza vaccine.

The sample holds a few counts of this clonotype. V and J are TRBV10-3 and TRBJ1-2; D possibly corresponds to TRBD1 (6 bases). V was trimmed by 2 bases and J by 0 bases, leaving 7 bases between them. The CDR3 is made up of 14 amino acids. Germline V gene sequence: CDR1 ENHRY, CDR2 SYGVKD. DNA of the CDR3: TGTGCCATCAGTGAGACAGGGACTAACTATGGCTACACCTTC. Residues: CAISETGTNYGYTF.

This clonotype was seen a handful of times. The chain recombines TRBV5-5 with TRBJ1-6; D may be TRBD1 (5 bases). Per the germline V gene, CDR1 is SGHKS and CDR2 is YYEKEE (reference sequence). This CDR3 is 16 amino acids long. The germline V and J ends were trimmed by 0 bases and 1 base, with 8 bases remaining between them. The CDR3 sequence: CASSLEAGSYNSPLHF. The CDR3 DNA is TGTGCCAGCAGCTTGGAAGCAGGGTCCTATAATTCACCCCTCCACTTT. Full variable domain (outside the CDR3, taken from reference TRBV5-5 and TRBJ1-6): DAGVTQSPTHLIKTRGQQVTLRCSPISGHKSVSWYQQVLGQGPQFIFQYYEKEERGRGNFPDRFSARQFPNYSSELNVNALLLGDSALYLCASSLEAGSYNSPLHFGNGTRLTVT.

In this sample, this clonotype turned up many times. The chain has TRBV18 and TRBJ2-5; unclear D gene. Trimming took 1 base from V and 5 from J, leaving 5 bases between them. The length of the CDR3 is 12 residues. Germline V gives CDR1 KGHSH, CDR2 LQKENI. The CDR3 sequence is CASSPLRETQYF. Here the CDR3 DNA reads TGTGCCAGCTCACCACTAAGGGAGACCCAGTACTTC.

The chain combines TRBV20-1 with TRBJ2-3; D unresolved. The CDR3 covers 16 residues. V gave up 5 bases and J gave up 1 base, with 19 bases separating them. Germline lookup yields CDR1 DFQATT and CDR2 SNEGSKA (reference sequence). The CDR3 region has the DNA TGCAGTGCTCCAGCCCGTAGCCGAACGGGCACAGATACGCAGTATTTT. Amino acids: CSAPARSRTGTDTQYF.

This clonotype was recorded a few times. The rearrangement links TRBV20-1 to TRBJ1-5, with TRBD1 identical over 7 bases. The CDR3 consists of 17 residues. The trim removed 4 bases at V and 0 bases at J, leaving 12 bases unmatched. Germline V lookup: CDR1 DFQATT, CDR2 SNEGSKA (reference sequence). The CDR3 region has the DNA TGCAGTGCTACCCGGACAGGACTTTACTATAGCAATCAGCCCCAGCATTTT. This gives the protein CSATRTGLYYSNQPQHF.

The chain combines TRBV5-1 with TRBJ2-5, with a tentative D call TRBD2 (5 bases). The germline V gene has CDR1 SGHRS and CDR2 YFSETQ. The V and J ends lost 4 bases and 3 bases respectively, with 19 bases between them. This CDR3 spans 16 amino acids. CDR3 nucleotide sequence: TGCGCCAGCAGCAACGAGGTGGAGGATGGGAAAGAGACCCAGTACTTC. Its protein is CASSNEVEDGKETQYF.

This sequence joins TRBV5-1 and TRBJ2-1; 10 nucleotides match TRBD1. After removal of 6 bases from V and 4 bases from J, the junction contained 4 bases not matched to a gene. The germline V gene encodes CDR1 SGHRS and CDR2 YFSETQ. This CDR3 has 14 amino acids. CDR3 DNA: TGCGCCAGCACGGACAGGGGGATTTACAATGAGCAGTTCTTC. Its translation: CASTDRGIYNEQFF.

The rearrangement uses TRBV28 and TRBJ2-3; 8 nucleotides align to TRBD2. J was trimmed by 0 bases and V by 4 bases; bases with no gene match: 6. This CDR3 is built from 16 residues. CDR1 and CDR2 (germline): MDHEN, SYDVKM. Here the CDR3 DNA reads TGTGCCAGCAGTTCTCTAGCGGGCCCTAGCACAGATACGCAGTATTTT. It is translated as CASSSLAGPSTDTQYF.

This chain uses TRBV28 with TRBJ2-4; 7 bases are shared with TRBD1. Germline V gene lookup returns CDR1 MDHEN and CDR2 SYDVKM. The CDR3 runs 12 residues. Trimming removed 2 bases from V and 12 bases from J; junction bases left unmatched: 4. Written as DNA, the CDR3 is TGTGCCAGCAGTTTAGACAGGGATCGTCAGTACTTC. Translation gives CASSLDRDRQYF.

This clonotype was counted only a few times. This chain uses TRBV6-2 or TRBV6-3 with TRBJ2-3; D possibly matches TRBD1 or TRBD2 (6 bases each). This CDR3 has 15 residues. V was shortened by 2 bases and J by 0 bases, with 9 bases between the two germline ends. Germline loops: CDR1 MNHEY, CDR2 SVGEGT. This CDR3 reads CASSYGGTSTDTQYF. Written as DNA, the CDR3 is TGTGCCAGCAGTTACGGGGGGACAAGCACAGATACGCAGTATTTT.

V is TRBV9 and J is TRBJ2-3, with 10 bases lining up with TRBD2. The V and J ends lost 3 bases and 4 bases, in that order; junction bases with no gene match: 11. The CDR3 has 17 residues. From germline, CDR1 is SGDLS and CDR2 YYNGEE. CDR3 DNA: TGTGCCAGCAGCGGAGGGGCTAGCGGGAGTTACGCAGATACGCAGTATTTT. It translates to CASSGGASGSYADTQYF.

This rearrangement joins TRBV29-1 to TRBJ2-3; D is ambiguous. Looked up from germline, CDR1 is SQVTM and CDR2 is ANQGSEA. The CDR3 has 13 residues. Trimming stripped 6 bases from V and 2 bases from J, with 12 bases between. The CDR3 DNA is TGCAGCGTCGGTATTGGGGTCACAGATACGCAGTATTTT. It translates to CSVGIGVTDTQYF.

The chain uses TRBV9 and TRBJ2-2; D is possibly TRBD2 (5 bases). The CDR3 runs to 14 residues. Per germline, CDR1 SGDLS and CDR2 YYNGEE. V lost 6 bases to trimming and J lost 0 bases, with 9 bases between them. In DNA form, the CDR3 reads TGTGCCAGCACCCGGACTTCGAACACCGGGGAGCTGTTTTTT. Amino acid sequence: CASTRTSNTGELFF.

The rearrangement joins TRBV5-1 to TRBJ1-1; TRBD1 matches 9 bases. Germline V gives CDR1 SGHRS, CDR2 YFSETQ. Trimming removed 4 bases from V and 4 bases from J; junction bases left unmatched: 5. This CDR3 has 14 amino acids. CDR3 DNA: TGCGCCAGCAGCGAAACAGGGGGCGTCACTGAAGCTTTCTTT. Protein product: CASSETGGVTEAFF.

V usage is TRBV7-9 and J usage is TRBJ2-1, with TRBD1 identical over 7 bases. CDR3 size: 15 residues. Trimming took 5 bases from V and 5 from J; bases not matched to a gene: 9. Per germline, CDR1 SEHNR and CDR2 FQNEAQ (reference sequence). CDR3 loop: CASSRGQAPNNEQFF. In nucleotides, the CDR3 is TGTGCCAGCAGCCGAGGACAGGCTCCCAACAATGAGCAGTTCTTC.

The chain combines TRBV20-1 with TRBJ1-5; TRBD1 might be the D (5 bases). Germline assignment: CDR1 DFQATT and CDR2 SNEGSKA (reference sequence). The germline V and J ends were trimmed by 3 bases and 2 bases, with 17 bases remaining between them. The CDR3 spans 16 residues. CDR3: CSARSWGGAGNQPQHF. The CDR3 coding sequence is TGCAGTGCTAGGAGTTGGGGTGGGGCTGGCAATCAGCCCCAGCATTTT.

This clonotype was counted at least ten times. This chain links TRBV6-2 or TRBV6-3 with TRBJ1-2, with unresolved D. Between the trimmed V and J ends, which lost 10 bases and 5 bases, there was a span of 20 bases. Germline CDR1 reads MNHEY; CDR2 reads SVGEGT. This CDR3 contains 14 residues. The DNA of the CDR3 is TGTGCCACTACCTACTCGACGATGGGATATGGCTACACCTTC. This sequence encodes CATTYSTMGYGYTF.

In DNA form, the CDR3 reads TGCGCCAGCAGCCAAGATATTCGAGCTGATACGCAGTATTTT. Amino acid sequence: CASSQDIRADTQYF. The V call is TRBV4-3, the J call TRBJ2-3; D remains unclear. The ends were cut back, 0 bases at V and 6 bases at J, with 10 bases in the middle. Germline CDR1 reads LGHNA; CDR2 reads YSLEER. The CDR3 runs 14 residues.

Many counts were recorded for this clonotype. V is TRBV20-1 and J is TRBJ2-7; D might be TRBD1 or TRBD2, each matching 5 bases. Germline CDR1 DFQATT, CDR2 SNEGSKA (reference sequence). This CDR3 contains 14 residues. Trimming took 3 bases from V and 4 from J, leaving 16 bases between them. The CDR3 sequence is CSASPRDPRYEQYF. CDR3 in DNA: TGCAGTGCTAGCCCCCGGGACCCCAGATACGAGCAGTACTTC.

The chain couples TRBV20-1 to TRBJ2-7; TRBD1 might be the D (6 bases). Germline lookup yields CDR1 DFQATT and CDR2 SNEGSKA (reference sequence). V lost 0 bases, J lost 1 base, and 10 bases lay in between. This CDR3 has 14 amino acids. The CDR3 sequence is CSAREQTGSYEQYF. CDR3 in DNA: TGCAGTGCTAGAGAGCAAACAGGGTCCTACGAGCAGTACTTC.

This clonotype was seen only a few times. This sequence joins TRBV30 and TRBJ1-2; D remains ambiguous. Looked up from germline, CDR1 is GTSNPN and CDR2 is SVGIG (reference sequence). V was pared by 0 bases and J by 3 bases, with 11 bases between. The CDR3 runs 14 residues. CDR3 DNA: TGTGCCTGGAGTGTACGATCGGCTTACTATGGCTACACCTTC. Amino acid sequence: CAWSVRSAYYGYTF.

This clonotype was found many times. V and J are TRBV27 and TRBJ2-1; D remains unclear. CDR3 length equals 15 residues. V was trimmed by 6 bases and J by 6 bases, leaving 18 bases between them. CDR1 is MNHEY and CDR2 is SMNVEV in the germline V gene (reference sequence). CDR3 protein: CASSSTLMAPNEQFF. CDR3 coding DNA: TGTGCCAGCAGCTCTACATTGATGGCTCCCAATGAGCAGTTCTTC.

This chain links TRBV5-1 with TRBJ1-2; D is uncertain. This CDR3 spans 15 amino acids. CDR1 and CDR2 from the germline V gene are SGHRS and YFSETQ. V was shortened by 2 bases and J by 1 base, with 12 bases between the two germline ends. The CDR3 spells CASSFAAGDNYGYTF. CDR3 in DNA: TGCGCCAGCAGCTTTGCGGCGGGAGATAACTATGGCTACACCTTC. The full variable domain, its missing parts supplied by reference TRBV5-1 and TRBJ1-2, is KAGVTQTPRYLIKTRGQQVTLSCSPISGHRSVSWYQQTPGQGLQFLFEYFSETQRNKGNFPGRFSGRQFSNSRSEMNVSTLELGDSALYLCASSFAAGDNYGYTFGSGTRLTVV.

The chain employs TRBV12-3 or TRBV12-4 and TRBJ2-1; 8 positions match TRBD2. V dropped 6 bases and J dropped 8; count of bases not matched to a gene: 3. CDR3 length: 12 residues. The CDR3 DNA reads as TGTGCCAGCAGCGGGGGGGCGGATGAGCAGTTCTTC. Protein sequence: CASSGGADEQFF.

The chain's CDR3 is CASSVPAASSYEQYF. DNA for the CDR3: TGTGCCAGCAGTGTGCCAGCGGCAAGCTCCTACGAGCAGTACTTC. The chain combines TRBV6-1 with TRBJ2-7, with D perhaps matching TRBD2 (5 bases). V dropped 4 bases and J dropped 0 bases, with 13 bases sitting between them. This CDR3 is 15 amino acids long. Per the germline V gene, CDR1 is MNHNS and CDR2 is SASEGT.